The next 27 T cell receptor beta chains were all read from a single sample in a study of blood T cell repertoires in COVID-19. TCRdb's table, derived via immunoSEQ multiplex PCR, lists solely in-frame clones and lacks some. This table has under 300,000 clones, approximately 83% appearing once. Sequencing was done on a sample of peripheral blood. These receptors were collected from a human donor in a cohort sampled during active COVID-19.

This rearrangement joins TRBV27 to TRBJ2-1, with 8 positions matching TRBD2. The V and J ends lost 4 bases and 9 bases, in that order; junction bases with no gene match: 11. This CDR3 contains 15 residues. Germline V gene data show CDR1 as MNHEY and CDR2 as SMNVEV (reference sequence). The CDR3 sequence is CASSSRLAPIGEQFF. CDR3 sequence (DNA): TGTGCCAGCAGTTCCCGACTAGCGCCGATTGGTGAGCAGTTCTTC.

This clone has just one count. The chain is built from TRBV19 and TRBJ2-7; 10 nucleotides align to TRBD2. The CDR3 has 16 amino acids. Germline V gene sequence: CDR1 LNHDA, CDR2 SQIVND (reference sequence). J lost 3 bases, V lost 5 bases, and 10 bases had no gene match. This CDR3 reads CASSASGTSDFYEQYF. CDR3 DNA: TGTGCCAGTAGTGCCTCCGGGACTAGCGACTTCTACGAGCAGTACTTC.

The V gene is TRBV6-2 or TRBV6-3, the J gene TRBJ2-5, with 8 bases that match TRBD1. Trimming took 5 bases from V and 2 from J; bases not matched to a gene: 7. Germline values: CDR1 MNHEY, CDR2 SVGEGT. CDR3 length equals 15 residues. In DNA, the CDR3 is TGTGCCAGCAGTCACGACAGGGGACCACAAGAGACCCAGTACTTC. It is translated as CASSHDRGPQETQYF.

The CDR3 protein is CASSPQTRGQRVAEAFF. The CDR3 DNA reads TGTGCCAGCAGCCCGCAAACAAGGGGACAGAGGGTCGCTGAAGCTTTCTTT. The chain couples TRBV7-3 to TRBJ1-1; 7 bases align to TRBD1. Germline values: CDR1 SGHTA, CDR2 FQGTGA. The CDR3 consists of 17 residues. The V and J ends lost 5 bases and 6 bases, in that order; junction bases with no gene match: 18. The whole variable domain, filled in from reference TRBV7-3 and TRBJ1-1, reads GAGVSQTPSNKVTEKGKYVELRCDPISGHTALYWYRQSLGQGPEFLIYFQGTGAADDSGLPNDRFFAVRPEGSVSTLKIQRTERGDSAVYLCASSPQTRGQRVAEAFFGQGTRLTVV.

The J gene is TRBJ1-2, the V gene TRBV28; 12 bases map to TRBD1. The CDR3 is 16 amino acids. Germline V gene data show CDR1 as MDHEN and CDR2 as SYDVKM. V trimming: 4 bases; J trimming: 4 bases; junction bases outside the gene matches: 7. The CDR3 sequence is CASSSAGTGGIYGYTF. In nucleotides, the CDR3 is TGTGCCAGCAGTTCGGCTGGGACAGGGGGCATCTATGGCTACACCTTC.

The rearrangement joins TRBV28 to TRBJ1-3; unclear D gene. This CDR3 comprises 14 residues. Germline V gene sequence: CDR1 MDHEN, CDR2 SYDVKM. V gave up 8 bases and J gave up 0 bases, with 11 bases separating them. CDR3 DNA: TGTGCCAGCGGAGAGGCCTCCTCTGGAAACACCATATATTTT. Protein: CASGEASSGNTIYF.

The chain joins TRBV3-1 (or the pseudogene TRBV3-2) to TRBJ1-6; D remains ambiguous. The CDR3 runs to 14 residues. The germline V gene has CDR1 LGHDT and CDR2 YNNKEL (reference sequence). V gave up 4 bases and J gave up 7 bases, with 11 bases separating them. The CDR3 sequence is CASSLSVPNSPLHF. In DNA form, the CDR3 reads TGTGCCAGCAGCCTCAGCGTGCCCAATTCACCCCTCCACTTT.

J is TRBJ1-1 and V is TRBV3-1 (or the pseudogene TRBV3-2), with a possible D match to TRBD1 (5 bases). Germline loops: CDR1 LGHDT, CDR2 YNNKEL (reference sequence). V dropped 10 bases and J dropped 4 bases, with 16 bases sitting between them. The CDR3 extends over 13 amino acids. The CDR3 protein is CATLQRGGTEAFF. CDR3 sequence (DNA): TGTGCCACCCTTCAGAGGGGAGGCACTGAAGCTTTCTTT.

This rearrangement joins TRBV5-4 to TRBJ2-1, with 9 bases lining up with TRBD2. This CDR3 comprises 19 residues. Germline CDR1 and CDR2: SGHNT and YYREEE (reference sequence). J gave up 1 base and V 1 base, and 12 bases lay outside the gene matches. The CDR3 protein is CASSLWVRREGVSYNEQFF. In DNA, the CDR3 is TGTGCCAGCAGCTTGTGGGTCCGGCGGGAGGGCGTGTCCTACAATGAGCAGTTCTTC.

V gene TRBV18 combines with J gene TRBJ1-6, with D perhaps TRBD1 (5 bases). The length of the CDR3 is 14 residues. V was pared by 3 bases and J by 8 bases, with 11 bases between. Looked up from germline, CDR1 is KGHSH and CDR2 is LQKENI. CDR3 DNA sequence: TGTGCCAGCTCACCTTCGGGGGGTGATTCACCCCTCCACTTT. Its translation: CASSPSGGDSPLHF.

The chain carries TRBV7-6 and TRBJ1-3; D unresolved. Germline CDR1 reads SGHVS; CDR2 reads FNYEAQ. The CDR3 runs 12 residues. V was trimmed by 5 bases and J by 8 bases, leaving 10 bases between them. The chain's CDR3 is CASSPYSDTIYF. In DNA form, the CDR3 reads TGTGCCAGCAGCCCTTACTCGGACACCATATATTTT.

V usage is TRBV6-4 and J usage is TRBJ2-2; 7 bases fit TRBD1. The V segment lost 0 bases and the J segment 4 bases; nucleotides outside the gene matches: 5. This CDR3 contains 16 residues. In germline, CDR1 is MRHNA, CDR2 SNTAGT. In nucleotides, the CDR3 is TGTGCCAGCAGTGACTCGTGGACAGGCTCCACCGGGGAGCTGTTTTTT. This translates into CASSDSWTGSTGELFF.

This rearrangement joins TRBV27 to TRBJ2-7; 10 nucleotides line up with TRBD2. V was clipped by 1 base and J by 5 bases; unmatched bases: 8. The CDR3 contains 16 residues. The V gene's germline CDR1 is MNHEY and CDR2 SMNVEV (reference sequence). This CDR3 is CASSLFFGLAGDEQYF. The CDR3 DNA sequence: TGTGCCAGCAGTTTATTTTTCGGTCTAGCGGGGGACGAGCAGTACTTC.

This clone appeared once. The J gene is TRBJ1-3, the V gene TRBV12-3 or TRBV12-4; D gene unclear. The CDR3 is 12 amino acids. Trimming left V 5 bases short and J 4 bases short, with 6 bases between. CDR3 DNA sequence: TGTGCCAGCAGTCTACAGGGAAACACCATATATTTT. Translated, it gives CASSLQGNTIYF.

J is TRBJ2-3 and V is TRBV4-1, with TRBD2 as a possible D gene (6 bases). Germline lookup yields CDR1 MGHRA and CDR2 YSYEKL. The CDR3 covers 14 residues. Deletions cut 1 base from V and 2 bases from J, with 7 bases between. The CDR3 nucleotides are TGCGCCAGCAGCCAAGGACTAGTCACAGATACGCAGTATTTT. Protein sequence: CASSQGLVTDTQYF.

Comments on this clone: Other DNA sequences of this sample code for an identical CDR3. The J gene is TRBJ1-1, the V gene TRBV18; D perhaps matches TRBD1 (5 bases). CDR1 is KGHSH and CDR2 is LQKENI in the germline V gene. The V and J ends lost 3 bases and 1 base respectively, with 6 bases between them. The CDR3 is made up of 13 amino acids. The CDR3 coding sequence is TGTGCCAGCTCACCTCAGGGGAACACTGAAGCTTTCTTT. Residues: CASSPQGNTEAFF.

The chain couples TRBV29-1 to TRBJ2-5; 11 bases fit TRBD1. The V segment lost 6 bases and the J segment 5 bases; nucleotides outside the gene matches: 5. The CDR3 extends over 13 amino acids. Germline V gives CDR1 SQVTM, CDR2 ANQGSEA. CDR3 residues: CSVDRGQWETQYF. CDR3 sequence (DNA): TGCAGCGTGGACAGGGGGCAGTGGGAGACCCAGTACTTC.

V is TRBV6-5 and J is TRBJ1-6; D not resolved. Germline V gives CDR1 MNHEY, CDR2 SVGAGI. Trimming shortened V by 6 bases and J by 9 bases, and 12 bases separated the two germline ends. The CDR3 runs 13 residues. CDR3 amino acids: CASRRGPGSPLHF. The CDR3 nucleotides read TGTGCCAGCAGACGGGGTCCAGGTTCACCCCTCCACTTT.

The V and J genes are TRBV3-1 (or the pseudogene TRBV3-2) and TRBJ2-7; 8 bases match TRBD2. The germline gives CDR1 LGHDT, CDR2 YNNKEL (reference sequence). CDR3 length: 17 amino acids. With V trimmed by 0 bases and J by 5 bases, 12 bases remained unmatched. Written as DNA, the CDR3 is TGTGCCAGCAGCCAAGAGAGGGGTAGCGGGATTGGGGACGAGCAGTACTTC. Amino acids: CASSQERGSGIGDEQYF.

The chain employs TRBV2 and TRBJ1-1; D remains ambiguous. The germline V and J ends were trimmed by 8 bases and 4 bases, with 8 bases remaining between them. The germline V gene has CDR1 SNHLY and CDR2 FYNNEI. The length of the CDR3 is 11 residues. The CDR3 here is CASEAVTEAFF. In nucleotides, the CDR3 is TGTGCCAGCGAAGCGGTCACTGAAGCTTTCTTT. Drawing the rest from reference TRBV2 and TRBJ1-1, the complete variable domain is EPEVTQTPSHQVTQMGQEVILRCVPISNHLYFYWYRQILGQKVEFLVSFYNNEISEKSEIFDDQFSVERPDGSNFTLKIRSTKLEDSAMYFCASEAVTEAFFGQGTRLTVV.

Points on this clone: This specimen includes other DNA sequences encoding the same CDR3. In nucleotides, the CDR3 is TGCGCCAGCAGCTTGAGCGGGTCAACCTACGAGCAGTACTTC. Protein product: CASSLSGSTYEQYF. This chain joins TRBV5-1 and TRBJ2-7; possibly TRBD2 for D (6 bases). This CDR3 is built from 14 residues. Deletions cut 1 base from V and 2 bases from J, with 10 bases between. Germline V lookup: CDR1 SGHRS, CDR2 YFSETQ.

J is TRBJ1-2 and V is TRBV2; 7 bases are a match to TRBD1. Germline V CDR1 and CDR2: SNHLY, FYNNEI. After removal of 6 bases from V and 3 bases from J, the junction contained 4 bases not matched to a gene. The CDR3 contains 13 residues. The CDR3 nucleotides are TGTGCCAGCAGAAGACAGGGCTACTATGGCTACACCTTC. Amino acid sequence: CASRRQGYYGYTF.

The table lists this clone with a few counts. The chain employs TRBV10-3 and TRBJ1-1, with D perhaps TRBD1 (5 bases). The CDR3 has 14 residues. The V and J ends lost 10 bases and 2 bases respectively, with 17 bases between them. Germline V gene lookup returns CDR1 ENHRY and CDR2 SYGVKD. CDR3 residues: CATTGISGNTEAFF. The CDR3 coding sequence is TGTGCCACTACAGGAATCAGTGGAAACACTGAAGCTTTCTTT.

This rearrangement joins TRBV24-1 to TRBJ2-1, with D possibly being TRBD2 (6 bases). The CDR3 length is 14 residues. The germline V gene encodes CDR1 KGHDR and CDR2 SFDVKD. V dropped 8 bases and J dropped 4 bases, with 14 bases sitting between them. CDR3 residues: CATISGNSYNEQFF. The CDR3, as DNA: TGTGCCACCATTAGCGGAAACTCTTACAATGAGCAGTTCTTC.

The DNA for the CDR3 is TGTGCCAGCAGCCAACAGGGTTACACCGGGGAGCTGTTTTTT. Protein sequence: CASSQQGYTGELFF. The chain employs TRBV5-4 and TRBJ2-2, with D perhaps TRBD1 (6 bases). Trimming removed 4 bases from V and 3 bases from J, with 10 bases in between. CDR3 length: 14 residues. Germline CDR1 reads SGHNT; CDR2 reads YYREEE (reference sequence).

CDR3 loop: CASSLVLTSETDDNEQFF. Here the CDR3 DNA reads TGTGCCAGCAGCTTAGTCTTGACTAGCGAGACCGATGACAATGAGCAGTTCTTC. The chain recombines TRBV7-9 with TRBJ2-1; TRBD2 matches 8 bases. This CDR3 is built from 18 residues. CDR1 is SEHNR, CDR2 FQNEAQ, per germline (reference sequence). J lost 5 bases, V lost 1 base, and 13 bases had no gene match.

V usage is TRBV14 and J usage is TRBJ2-1, with 9 bases aligning to TRBD1. Germline V gene lookup returns CDR1 SGHDN and CDR2 FVKESK. After removal of 8 bases from V and 2 bases from J, the junction contained 10 bases not matched to a gene. This CDR3 is 16 amino acids long. The CDR3 is CASGTGGAPAYNEQFF. The CDR3 DNA reads as TGTGCCAGCGGAACAGGGGGCGCTCCCGCCTACAATGAGCAGTTCTTC.